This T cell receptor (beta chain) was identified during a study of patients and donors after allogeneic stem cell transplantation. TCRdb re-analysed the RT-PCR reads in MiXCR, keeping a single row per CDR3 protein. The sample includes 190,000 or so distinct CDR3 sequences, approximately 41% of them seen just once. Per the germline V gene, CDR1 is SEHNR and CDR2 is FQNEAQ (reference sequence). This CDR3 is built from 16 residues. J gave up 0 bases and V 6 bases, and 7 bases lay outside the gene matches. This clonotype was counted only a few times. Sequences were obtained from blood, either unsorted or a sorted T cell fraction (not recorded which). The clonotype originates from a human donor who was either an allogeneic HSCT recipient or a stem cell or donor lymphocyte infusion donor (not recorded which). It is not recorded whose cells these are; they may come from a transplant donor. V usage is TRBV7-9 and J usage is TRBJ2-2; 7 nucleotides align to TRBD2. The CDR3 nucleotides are TGTGCCAGCAGTCGAGGCGGGGGTACGAACACCGGGGAGCTGTTTTTT. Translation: CASSRGGGTNTGELFF.